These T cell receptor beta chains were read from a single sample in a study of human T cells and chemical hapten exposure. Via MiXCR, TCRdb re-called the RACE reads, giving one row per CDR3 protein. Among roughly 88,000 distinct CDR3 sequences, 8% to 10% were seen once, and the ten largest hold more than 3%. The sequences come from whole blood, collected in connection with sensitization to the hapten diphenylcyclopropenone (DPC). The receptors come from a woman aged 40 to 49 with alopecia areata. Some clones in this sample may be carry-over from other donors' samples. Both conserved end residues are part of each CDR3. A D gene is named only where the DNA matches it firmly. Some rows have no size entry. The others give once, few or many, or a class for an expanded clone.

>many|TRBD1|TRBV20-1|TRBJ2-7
CSAESGQGYYEQYF
TGCAGTGCTGAATCGGGACAGGGCTACTACGAGCAGTACTTC
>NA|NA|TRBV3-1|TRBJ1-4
CASSPYGTGHSAEKLFF
TGTGCCAGCAGCCCCTATGGGACCGGTCATTCTGCTGAAAAACTGTTTTTT
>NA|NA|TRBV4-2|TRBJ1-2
CASSLGGGNYGYTF
TGTGCCAGCAGCCTTGGCGGGGGTAACTATGGCTACACCTTC
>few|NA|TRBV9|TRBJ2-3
CASSPIGDAVTDTQYF
TGTGCCAGCAGCCCCATCGGGGATGCCGTCACAGATACGCAGTATTTT
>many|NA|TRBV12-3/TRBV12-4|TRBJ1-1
CASSAGLGTEAFF
TGTGCCAGCAGTGCAGGGTTGGGCACTGAAGCTTTCTTT
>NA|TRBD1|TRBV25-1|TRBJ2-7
CASSPTGGSYEQYF
TGTGCCAGCAGTCCTACAGGGGGCTCCTACGAGCAGTACTTC
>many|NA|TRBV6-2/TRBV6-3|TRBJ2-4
CASSFQLAKNIQYF
TGTGCCAGCAGTTTCCAGTTAGCCAAAAACATTCAGTACTTC
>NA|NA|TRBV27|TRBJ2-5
CASSLLGAVETQYF
TGTGCCAGCAGTTTATTGGGGGCAGTCGAGACCCAGTACTTC
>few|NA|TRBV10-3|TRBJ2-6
CAISGQVSGANVLTF
TGTGCCATCAGTGGACAGGTCTCTGGGGCCAACGTCCTGACTTTC
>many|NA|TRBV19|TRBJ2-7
CASSITSKRSSYEQYF
TGTGCCAGTAGTATAACAAGCAAGCGGAGCTCCTACGAGCAGTACTTC
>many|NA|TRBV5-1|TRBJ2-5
CASSLLGRETQYF
TGCGCCAGCAGCTTGCTTGGGCGAGAGACCCAGTACTTC
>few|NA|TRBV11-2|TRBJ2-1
CASSLDNNEQFF
TGTGCCAGCAGCTTAGATAACAATGAGCAGTTCTTC
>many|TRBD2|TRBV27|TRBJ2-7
CASSAGGYSYEQYF
TGTGCCAGCAGTGCCGGGGGGTACTCCTACGAGCAGTACTTC
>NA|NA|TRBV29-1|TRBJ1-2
CSVLQGANYGYTF
TGCAGCGTCCTACAAGGAGCTAACTATGGCTACACCTTC
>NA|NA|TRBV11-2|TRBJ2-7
CASSLGDRPYEQYF
TGTGCCAGCAGCTTAGGAGACAGACCCTACGAGCAGTACTTC
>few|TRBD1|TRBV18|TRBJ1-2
CASSPLTPRGQGDNGYTF
TGTGCCAGCTCACCACTTACGCCCCGAGGACAGGGCGATAATGGCTACACCTTC
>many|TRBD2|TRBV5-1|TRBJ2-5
CASSLLAGGVEETQYF
TGCGCCAGCAGCTTACTAGCGGGGGGAGTCGAGGAGACCCAGTACTTC
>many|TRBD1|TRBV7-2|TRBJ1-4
CASSLSAGQGHEKLFF
TGTGCCAGCAGCTTATCAGCGGGACAGGGGCATGAAAAACTGTTTTTT
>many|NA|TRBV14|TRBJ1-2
CASSQEAGRGYGYTF
TGTGCCAGCAGCCAAGAAGCGGGCAGGGGCTATGGCTACACCTTC
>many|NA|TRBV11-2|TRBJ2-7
CASSLDPRDSYEQYF
TGTGCCAGCAGCTTAGACCCGAGGGACTCCTACGAGCAGTACTTC
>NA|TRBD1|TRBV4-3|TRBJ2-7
CASSQDYRGFSYEQYF
TGCGCCAGCAGCCAGGATTACAGGGGGTTTTCCTACGAGCAGTACTTC
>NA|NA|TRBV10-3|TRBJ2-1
CAIRRDSYNEQFF
TGTGCCATCAGGAGGGACTCCTACAATGAGCAGTTCTTC
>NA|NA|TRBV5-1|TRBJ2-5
CASSFFRALPGETQYF
TGCGCCAGCAGCTTTTTCCGGGCCCTCCCTGGAGAGACCCAGTACTTC
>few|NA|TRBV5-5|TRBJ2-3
CASSFPTGLLDTQYF
TGTGCCAGCAGCTTCCCCACAGGGTTGTTAGATACGCAGTATTTT
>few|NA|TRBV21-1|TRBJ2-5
CASTQRAVQETQYF
TGTGCCAGCACTCAGAGGGCGGTACAAGAGACCCAGTACTTC
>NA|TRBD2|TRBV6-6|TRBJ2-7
CASSRLAVRYEQYF
TGTGCCAGCAGTCGACTAGCGGTGCGGTACGAGCAGTACTTC
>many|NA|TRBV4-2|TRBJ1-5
CASSQEYLSNQPQHF
TGTGCCAGCAGCCAAGAATATCTGAGCAATCAGCCCCAGCATTTT
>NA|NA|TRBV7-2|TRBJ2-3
CASSQDYHVLDTQYF
TGTGCCAGCAGCCAGGACTACCATGTGTTGGATACGCAGTATTTT
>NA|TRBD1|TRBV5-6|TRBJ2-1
CASSSPGGEQFF
TGTGCCAGCAGCTCCCCAGGGGGTGAGCAGTTCTTC
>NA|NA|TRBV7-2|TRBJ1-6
CASSPPVGVNSPLHF
TGTGCCAGCAGCCCCCCGGTTGGGGTGAATTCACCCCTCCACTTT
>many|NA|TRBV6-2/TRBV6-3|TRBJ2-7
CASSWDAKGYEQYF
TGTGCCAGCAGCTGGGACGCTAAAGGCTACGAGCAGTACTTC
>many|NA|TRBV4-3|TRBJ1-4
CASSQAGGATNEKLFF
TGCGCCAGCAGCCAAGCCGGGGGGGCAACTAATGAAAAACTGTTTTTT
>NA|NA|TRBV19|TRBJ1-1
CATMNWYTEAFF
TGTGCCACCATGAACTGGTACACTGAAGCTTTCTTT
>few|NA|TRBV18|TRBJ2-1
CASSENEQFF
TGTGCCAGCTCAGAAAATGAGCAGTTCTTC
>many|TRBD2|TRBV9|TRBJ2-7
CASSAFGGGGTYEQYF
TGTGCCAGCAGCGCCTTCGGCGGCGGGGGGACCTACGAGCAGTACTTC
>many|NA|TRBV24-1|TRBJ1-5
CATSSGNQPQHF
TGTGCCACCAGTTCAGGGAATCAGCCCCAGCATTTT
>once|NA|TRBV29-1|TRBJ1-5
CSVTTTSKNQPQHF
TGCAGCGTGACGACAACGTCAAAAAATCAGCCCCAGCATTTT
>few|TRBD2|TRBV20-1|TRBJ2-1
CSARDGTSVSNEQFF
TGCAGTGCTAGAGACGGGACTAGCGTATCAAATGAGCAGTTCTTC